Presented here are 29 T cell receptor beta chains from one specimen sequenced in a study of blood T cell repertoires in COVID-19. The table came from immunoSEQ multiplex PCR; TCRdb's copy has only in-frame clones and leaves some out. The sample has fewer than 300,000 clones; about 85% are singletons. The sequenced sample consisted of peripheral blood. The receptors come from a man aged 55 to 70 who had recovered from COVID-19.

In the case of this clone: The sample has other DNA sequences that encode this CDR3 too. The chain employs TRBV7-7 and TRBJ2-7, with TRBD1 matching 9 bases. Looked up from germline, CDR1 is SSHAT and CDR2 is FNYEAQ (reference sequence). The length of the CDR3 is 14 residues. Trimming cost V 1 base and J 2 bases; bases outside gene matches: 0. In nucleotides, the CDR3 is TGTGCCAGCAGCTTAGGACAGGGGGCCTACGAGCAGTACTTC. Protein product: CASSLGQGAYEQYF.

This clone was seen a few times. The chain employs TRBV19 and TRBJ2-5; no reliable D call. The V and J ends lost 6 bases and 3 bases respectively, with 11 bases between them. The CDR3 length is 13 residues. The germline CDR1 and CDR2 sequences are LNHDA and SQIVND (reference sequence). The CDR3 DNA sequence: TGTGCCAGTAGAACACAGCCAGAAGAGACCCAGTACTTC. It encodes CASRTQPEETQYF.

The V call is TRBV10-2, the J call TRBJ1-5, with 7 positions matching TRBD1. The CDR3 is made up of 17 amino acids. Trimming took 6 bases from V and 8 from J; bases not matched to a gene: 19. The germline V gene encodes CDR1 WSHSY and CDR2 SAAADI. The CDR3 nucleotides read TGCGCCAGCAGCAAGGGGGCAGACGGGATTTGGGCGGAGCCCCAGCATTTT. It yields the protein CASSKGADGIWAEPQHF.

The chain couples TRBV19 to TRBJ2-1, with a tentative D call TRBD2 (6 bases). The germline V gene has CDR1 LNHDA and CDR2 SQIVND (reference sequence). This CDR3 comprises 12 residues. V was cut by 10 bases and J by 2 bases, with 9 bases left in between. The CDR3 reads CAIGGTYNEQFF. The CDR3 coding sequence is TGTGCCATCGGGGGAACCTACAATGAGCAGTTCTTC.

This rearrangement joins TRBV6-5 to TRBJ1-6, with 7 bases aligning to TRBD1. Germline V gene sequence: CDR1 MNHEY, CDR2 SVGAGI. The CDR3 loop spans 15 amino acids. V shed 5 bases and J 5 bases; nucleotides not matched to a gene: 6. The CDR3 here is CASSPQGVDNSPLHF. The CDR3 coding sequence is TGTGCCAGCAGTCCCCAGGGGGTGGATAATTCACCCCTCCACTTT.

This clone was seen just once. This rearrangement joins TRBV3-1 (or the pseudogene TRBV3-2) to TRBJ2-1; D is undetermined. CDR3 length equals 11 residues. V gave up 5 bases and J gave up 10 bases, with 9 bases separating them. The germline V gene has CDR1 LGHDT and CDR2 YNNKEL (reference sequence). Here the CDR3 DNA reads TGTGCCAGCAGCGAAGCCGGGGAGCAGTTCTTC. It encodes CASSEAGEQFF.

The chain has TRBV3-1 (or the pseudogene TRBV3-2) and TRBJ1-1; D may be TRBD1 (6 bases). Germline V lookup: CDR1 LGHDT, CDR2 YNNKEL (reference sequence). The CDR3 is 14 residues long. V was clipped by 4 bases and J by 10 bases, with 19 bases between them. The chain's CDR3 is CASSPVGQGKVAFF. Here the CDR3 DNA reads TGTGCCAGCAGCCCCGTTGGTCAGGGGAAGGTAGCTTTCTTT.

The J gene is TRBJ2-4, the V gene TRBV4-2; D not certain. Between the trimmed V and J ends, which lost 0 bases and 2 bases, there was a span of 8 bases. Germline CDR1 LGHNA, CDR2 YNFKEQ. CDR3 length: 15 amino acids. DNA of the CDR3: TGTGCCAGCAGCCAAGAGCAGGTCCCCAAAAACATTCAGTACTTC. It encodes CASSQEQVPKNIQYF.

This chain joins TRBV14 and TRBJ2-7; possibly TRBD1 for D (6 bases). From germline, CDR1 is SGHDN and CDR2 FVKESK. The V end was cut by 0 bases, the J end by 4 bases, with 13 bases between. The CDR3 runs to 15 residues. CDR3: CASSQDIGQSYEQYF. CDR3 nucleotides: TGTGCCAGCAGCCAAGATATAGGACAGAGTTACGAGCAGTACTTC.

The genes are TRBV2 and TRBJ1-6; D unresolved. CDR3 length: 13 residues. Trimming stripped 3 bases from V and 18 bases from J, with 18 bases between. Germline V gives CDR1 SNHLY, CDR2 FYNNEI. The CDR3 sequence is CASSEMGSGGYHF. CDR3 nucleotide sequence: TGTGCCAGCAGTGAGATGGGCAGCGGAGGTTACCACTTT. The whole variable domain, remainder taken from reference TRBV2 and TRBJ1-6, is EPEVTQTPSHQVTQMGQEVILRCVPISNHLYFYWYRQILGQKVEFLVSFYNNEISEKSEIFDDQFSVERPDGSNFTLKIRSTKLEDSAMYFCASSEMGSGGYHFGNGTRLTVT.

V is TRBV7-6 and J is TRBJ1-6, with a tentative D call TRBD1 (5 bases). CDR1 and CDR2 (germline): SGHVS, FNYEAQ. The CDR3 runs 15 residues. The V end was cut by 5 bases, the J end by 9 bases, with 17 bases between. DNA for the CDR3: TGTGCCAGCAGCACCCGGGGAGGGGATATTTCACCCCTCCACTTT. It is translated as CASSTRGGDISPLHF.

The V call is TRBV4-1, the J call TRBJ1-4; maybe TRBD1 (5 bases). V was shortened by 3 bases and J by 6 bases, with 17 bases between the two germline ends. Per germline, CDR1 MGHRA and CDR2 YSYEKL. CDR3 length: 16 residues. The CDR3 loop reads CASSQAGRVRDEKLFF. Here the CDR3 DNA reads TGCGCCAGCAGCCAGGCCGGCAGGGTCCGAGATGAAAAACTGTTTTTT.

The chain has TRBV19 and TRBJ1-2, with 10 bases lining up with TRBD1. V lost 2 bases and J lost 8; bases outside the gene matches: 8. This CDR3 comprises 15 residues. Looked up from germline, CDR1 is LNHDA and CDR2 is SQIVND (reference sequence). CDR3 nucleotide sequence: TGTGCCAGTAGTATAAACCGGGACAGGGGAGGCGGCTACACCTTC. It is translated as CASSINRDRGGGYTF.

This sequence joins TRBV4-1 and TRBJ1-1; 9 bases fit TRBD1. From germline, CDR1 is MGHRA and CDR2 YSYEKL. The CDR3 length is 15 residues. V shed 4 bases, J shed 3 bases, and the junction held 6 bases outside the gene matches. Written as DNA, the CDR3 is TGCGCCAGCAGCCGACCGGACAGGGGTGACACTGAAGCTTTCTTT. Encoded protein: CASSRPDRGDTEAFF.

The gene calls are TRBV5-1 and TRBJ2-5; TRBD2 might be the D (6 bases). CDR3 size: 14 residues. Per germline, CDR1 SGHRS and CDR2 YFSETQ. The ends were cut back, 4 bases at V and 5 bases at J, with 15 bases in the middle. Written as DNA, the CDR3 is TGCGCCAGCAGCCCTAGTGGGGGGAAGGAGACCCAGTACTTC. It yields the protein CASSPSGGKETQYF.

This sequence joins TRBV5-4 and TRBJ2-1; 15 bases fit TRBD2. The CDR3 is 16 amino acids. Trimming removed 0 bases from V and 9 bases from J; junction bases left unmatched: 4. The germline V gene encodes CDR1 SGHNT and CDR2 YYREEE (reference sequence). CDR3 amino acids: CASSLGTSGGAAEQFF. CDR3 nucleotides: TGTGCCAGCAGCTTGGGGACTAGCGGGGGGGCCGCTGAGCAGTTCTTC.

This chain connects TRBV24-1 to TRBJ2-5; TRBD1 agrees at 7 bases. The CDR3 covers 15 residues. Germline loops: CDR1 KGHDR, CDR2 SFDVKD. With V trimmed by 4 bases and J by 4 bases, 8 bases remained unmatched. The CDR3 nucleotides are TGTGCCACCAGTGACTACCGGGACAGTGGAGAGACCCAGTACTTC. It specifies CATSDYRDSGETQYF.

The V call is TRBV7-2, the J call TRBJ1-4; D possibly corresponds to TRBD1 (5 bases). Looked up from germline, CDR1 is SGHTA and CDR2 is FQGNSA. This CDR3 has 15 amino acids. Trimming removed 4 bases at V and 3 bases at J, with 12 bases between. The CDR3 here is CASSSQGHSNEKLFF. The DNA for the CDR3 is TGTGCCAGCAGCTCCCAAGGACACTCTAATGAAAAACTGTTTTTT.

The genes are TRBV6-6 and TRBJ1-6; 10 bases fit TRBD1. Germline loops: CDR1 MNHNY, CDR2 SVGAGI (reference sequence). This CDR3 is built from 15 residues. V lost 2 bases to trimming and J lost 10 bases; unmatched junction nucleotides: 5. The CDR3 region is CASSYATGGQSPLHF. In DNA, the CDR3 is TGTGCCAGCAGTTACGCGACAGGGGGCCAGTCACCCCTCCACTTT.

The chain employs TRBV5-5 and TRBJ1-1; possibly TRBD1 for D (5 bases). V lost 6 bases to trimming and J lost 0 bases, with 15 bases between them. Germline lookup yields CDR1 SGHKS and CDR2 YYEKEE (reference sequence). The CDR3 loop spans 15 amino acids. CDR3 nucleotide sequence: TGTGCCAGCACCCCGTTCGGGGGGGTGAACACTGAAGCTTTCTTT. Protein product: CASTPFGGVNTEAFF.

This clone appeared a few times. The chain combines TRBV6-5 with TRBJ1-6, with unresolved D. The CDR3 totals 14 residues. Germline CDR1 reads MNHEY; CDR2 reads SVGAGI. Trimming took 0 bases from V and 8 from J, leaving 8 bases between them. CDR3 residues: CASSYSRSYSPLHF. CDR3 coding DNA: TGTGCCAGCAGTTACTCGCGAAGCTATTCACCCCTCCACTTT.

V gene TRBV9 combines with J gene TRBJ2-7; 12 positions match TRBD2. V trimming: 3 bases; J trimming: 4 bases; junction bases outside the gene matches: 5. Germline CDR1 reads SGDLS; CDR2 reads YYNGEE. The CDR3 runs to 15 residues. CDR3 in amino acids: CASSAGLAGTYEQYF. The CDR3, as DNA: TGTGCCAGCAGCGCCGGACTAGCGGGGACGTACGAGCAGTACTTC. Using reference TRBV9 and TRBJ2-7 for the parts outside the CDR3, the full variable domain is DSGVTQTPKHLITATGQRVTLRCSPRSGDLSVYWYQQSLDQGLQFLIQYYNGEERAKGNILERFSAQQFPDLHSELNLSSLELGDSALYFCASSAGLAGTYEQYFGPGTRLTVT.

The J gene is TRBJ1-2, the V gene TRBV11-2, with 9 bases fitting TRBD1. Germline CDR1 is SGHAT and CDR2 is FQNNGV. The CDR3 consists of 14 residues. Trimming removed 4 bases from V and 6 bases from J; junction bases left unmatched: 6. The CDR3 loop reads CASSSRDRDNGYTF. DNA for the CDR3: TGTGCCAGCAGCTCCCGGGACAGGGACAATGGCTACACCTTC. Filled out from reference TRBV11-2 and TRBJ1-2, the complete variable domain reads EAGVAQSPRYKIIEKRQSVAFWCNPISGHATLYWYQQILGQGPKLLIQFQNNGVVDDSQLPKDRFSAERLKGVDSTLKIQPAKLEDSAVYLCASSSRDRDNGYTFGSGTRLTVV.

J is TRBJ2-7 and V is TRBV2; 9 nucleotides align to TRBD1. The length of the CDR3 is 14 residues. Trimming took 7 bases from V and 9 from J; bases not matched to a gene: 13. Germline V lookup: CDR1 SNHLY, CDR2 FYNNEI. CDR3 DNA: TGTGCCAGCACGGAGCGGGACAGGGTAGCGCGGCAGTACTTC. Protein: CASTERDRVARQYF.

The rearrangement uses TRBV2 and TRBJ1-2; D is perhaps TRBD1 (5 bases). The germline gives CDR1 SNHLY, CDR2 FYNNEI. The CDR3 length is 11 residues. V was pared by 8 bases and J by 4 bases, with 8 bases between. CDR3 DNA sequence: TGTGCCAGCGACAGAGCCTATGGCTACACCTTC. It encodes CASDRAYGYTF.

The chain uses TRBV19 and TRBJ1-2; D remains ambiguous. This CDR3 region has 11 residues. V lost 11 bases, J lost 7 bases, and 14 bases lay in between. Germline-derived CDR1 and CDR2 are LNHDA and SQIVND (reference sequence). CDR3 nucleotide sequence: TGTGCCGGAATATCAGGATCTGGCTACACCTTC. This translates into CAGISGSGYTF.

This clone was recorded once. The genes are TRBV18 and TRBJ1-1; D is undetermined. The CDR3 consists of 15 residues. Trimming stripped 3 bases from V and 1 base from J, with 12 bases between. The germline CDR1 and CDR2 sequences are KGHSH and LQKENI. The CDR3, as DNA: TGTGCCAGCTCACCGAGTTCAGCGCAGAACACTGAAGCTTTCTTT. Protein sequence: CASSPSSAQNTEAFF.

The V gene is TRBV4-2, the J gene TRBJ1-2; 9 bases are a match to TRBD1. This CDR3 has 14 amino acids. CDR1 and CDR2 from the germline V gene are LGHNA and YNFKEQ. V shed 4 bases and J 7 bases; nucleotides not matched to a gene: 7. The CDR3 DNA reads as TGTGCCAGCAGCCGCTCCGACAGGGGGGGTGGCTACACCTTC. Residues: CASSRSDRGGGYTF.

The CDR3 DNA is TGTGCCAGCAGCTCCGGGACAGAGCCAAAAGGAGAGACCCAGTACTTC. The encoded protein is CASSSGTEPKGETQYF. This sequence joins TRBV5-6 and TRBJ2-5, with 7 bases matching TRBD1. Germline assignment: CDR1 SGHDT and CDR2 YYEEEE. The CDR3 contains 16 residues. J gave up 4 bases and V 3 bases, and 12 bases lay outside the gene matches.